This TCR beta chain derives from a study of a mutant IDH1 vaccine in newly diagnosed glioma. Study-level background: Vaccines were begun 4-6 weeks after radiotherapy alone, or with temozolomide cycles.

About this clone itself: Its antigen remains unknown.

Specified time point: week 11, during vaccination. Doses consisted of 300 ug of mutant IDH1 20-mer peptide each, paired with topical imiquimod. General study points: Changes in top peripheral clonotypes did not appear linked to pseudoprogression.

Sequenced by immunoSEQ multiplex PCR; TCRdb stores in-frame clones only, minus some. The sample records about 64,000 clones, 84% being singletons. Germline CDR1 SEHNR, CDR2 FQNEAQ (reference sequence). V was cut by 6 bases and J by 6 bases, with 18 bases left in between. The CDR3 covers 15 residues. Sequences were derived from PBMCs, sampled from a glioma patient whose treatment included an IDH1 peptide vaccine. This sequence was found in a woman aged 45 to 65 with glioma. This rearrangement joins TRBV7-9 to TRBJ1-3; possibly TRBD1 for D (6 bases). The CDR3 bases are TGTGCCAGCAGAAAAACAGGGAATGCCCAAAACACCATATATTTT. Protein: CASRKTGNAQNTIYF.